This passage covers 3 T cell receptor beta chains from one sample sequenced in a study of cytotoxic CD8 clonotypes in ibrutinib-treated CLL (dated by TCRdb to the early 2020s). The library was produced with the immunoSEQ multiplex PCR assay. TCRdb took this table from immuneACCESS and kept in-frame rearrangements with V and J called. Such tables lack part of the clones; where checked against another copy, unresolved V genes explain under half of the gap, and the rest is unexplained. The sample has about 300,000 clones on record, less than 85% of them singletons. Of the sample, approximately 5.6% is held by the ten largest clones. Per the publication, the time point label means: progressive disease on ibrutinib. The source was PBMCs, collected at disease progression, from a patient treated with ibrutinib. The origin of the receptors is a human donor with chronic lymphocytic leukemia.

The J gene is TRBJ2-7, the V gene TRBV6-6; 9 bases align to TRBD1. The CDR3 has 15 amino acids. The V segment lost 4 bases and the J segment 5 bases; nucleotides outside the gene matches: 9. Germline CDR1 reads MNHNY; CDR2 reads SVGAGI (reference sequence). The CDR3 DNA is TGTGCCAGCAGTTGGAGCCGGGACAGGGTCCACGAGCAGTACTTC. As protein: CASSWSRDRVHEQYF.

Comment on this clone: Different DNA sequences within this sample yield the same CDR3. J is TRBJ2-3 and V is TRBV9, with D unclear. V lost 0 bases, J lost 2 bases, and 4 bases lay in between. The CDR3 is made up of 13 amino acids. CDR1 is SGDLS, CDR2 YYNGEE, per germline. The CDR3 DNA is TGTGCCAGCAGCGTAGTGTCCACAGATACGCAGTATTTT. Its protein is CASSVVSTDTQYF.

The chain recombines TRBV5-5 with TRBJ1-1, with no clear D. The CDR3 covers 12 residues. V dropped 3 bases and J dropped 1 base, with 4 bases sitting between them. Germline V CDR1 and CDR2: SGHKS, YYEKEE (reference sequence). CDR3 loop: CASSSKNTEAFF. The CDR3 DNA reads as TGTGCCAGCAGCTCCAAGAACACTGAAGCTTTCTTT.